Listed here are 23 T cell receptor beta chains from one sample, sequenced in a study of regulatory T cells in long-lasting Graves disease. Researchers made TCR beta libraries by using iRepertoire HTBI primers and running Arm-PCR on CDR3 regions. Via MiXCR, TCRdb re-called the multiplex PCR reads, giving one row per CDR3 protein. The sample yields hundreds of thousands of distinct CDR3 sequences, approximately 15% seen once. The time point here: newly diagnosed GD, antithyroid drugs for less than 3 months. With RNA extracted from PBMCs as input, the TCR library was made. The sample was also linked to a second study, of T cells in Graves' hyperthyroidism and ophthalmopathy.

The material was peripheral blood mononuclear cells (PBMCs), obtained at new diagnosis, from a patient treated with antithyroid drugs. The receptor set was obtained from a woman aged 25 to 39 with Graves disease.

This clonotype was detected many times. The chain couples TRBV10-3 to TRBJ1-1, with a tentative D call TRBD1 (5 bases). The germline V and J ends were trimmed by 2 bases and 1 base, with 14 bases remaining between them. The CDR3 sequence is 16 residues long. CDR1 is ENHRY and CDR2 is SYGVKD in the germline V gene. CDR3 in amino acids: CAISETPGRGNTEAFF. The CDR3 nucleotides are TGTGCCATCAGTGAGACCCCCGGAAGGGGGAACACTGAAGCTTTCTTT.

The sample holds a few counts of this clonotype. The DNA of the CDR3 is TGTGCCAGCAGTTCCACCGGGACAGGGGAATACGAGCAGTACTTC. Protein sequence: CASSSTGTGEYEQYF. The J gene is TRBJ2-7, the V gene TRBV27; 10 bases fit TRBD1. The ends lost 4 bases at V and 4 bases at J; junction bases unmatched: 7. This CDR3 is 15 amino acids long. Looked up from germline, CDR1 is MNHEY and CDR2 is SMNVEV (reference sequence).

This clonotype was seen once. This chain uses TRBV5-1 with TRBJ1-2, with 12 bases aligning to TRBD1. The CDR3 is 16 amino acids. V was clipped by 5 bases and J by 6 bases; unmatched bases: 11. Germline V gene data show CDR1 as SGHRS and CDR2 as YFSETQ. CDR3: CASSPGQGASGDGYTF. The CDR3 nucleotides are TGCGCCAGCAGTCCGGGACAGGGGGCTAGTGGTGATGGCTACACCTTC.

CDR3 sequence: CATSDWDISHLDSADTQYF. In nucleotides, the CDR3 is TGTGCCACCAGTGATTGGGACATCTCTCACCTAGACTCAGCGGATACGCAGTATTTT. This rearrangement joins TRBV24-1 to TRBJ2-3; weak D call: TRBD1 (6 bases). The CDR3 is 19 amino acids. Germline CDR1 KGHDR, CDR2 SFDVKD. Trimming cost V 2 bases and J 6 bases, with 26 bases left between them.

Details on this clonotype: A much more abundant neighbour one base away suggests this may be a read error. The chain uses TRBV20-1 and TRBJ1-5, with D hard to call. The CDR3 is 11 residues long. Per germline, CDR1 DFQATT and CDR2 SNEGSKA (reference sequence). Trimming took off 5 bases at V and 7 bases at J, with 9 bases between the two ends. Written as DNA, the CDR3 is TGCAGTGCTGAGGACGGACAGCCCCAGCATTTT. Amino acids: CSAEDGQPQHF.

The table lists this clonotype with a count of one. The V call is TRBV6-1, the J call TRBJ2-5, with 9 bases fitting TRBD2. The CDR3 is 14 residues long. Losses at the gene ends were 6 bases for V and 3 bases for J; bases not matched to a gene: 5. Germline-derived CDR1 and CDR2 are MNHNS and SASEGT. This CDR3 reads CASSSPSGEETQYF. The CDR3 DNA follows: TGTGCCAGCAGCTCTCCTAGCGGGGAAGAGACCCAGTACTTC.

This clonotype appeared many times. The chain combines TRBV29-1 with TRBJ2-1; TRBD2 is a possible D gene (6 bases). The germline V gene has CDR1 SQVTM and CDR2 ANQGSEA. This CDR3 comprises 11 residues. Trimming took off 7 bases at V and 4 bases at J, with 8 bases between the two ends. CDR3 protein: CSGAGYNEQFF. The CDR3, as DNA: TGCAGCGGGGCGGGGTACAATGAGCAGTTCTTC.

This clonotype occurred many times. The V call is TRBV7-3, the J call TRBJ2-3; 10 bases fit TRBD2. Germline lookup yields CDR1 SGHTA and CDR2 FQGTGA. The CDR3 sequence is 15 residues long. J gave up 11 bases and V 0 bases, and 8 bases lay outside the gene matches. The CDR3 region has the DNA TGTGCCAGCAGCTTAACGGGTCTAGCGGGAGAAAGGCAGTATTTT. Its protein product is CASSLTGLAGERQYF.

Comments on this clonotype: A junction end diverges from the germline sequence, so it may reflect a read error. The chain employs TRBV4-1 and TRBJ2-5; 8 nucleotides line up with TRBD2. Per germline, CDR1 MGHRA and CDR2 YSYEKL. The CDR3 covers 18 residues. As DNA, the CDR3 is TGTGCCAGCAGAGGACTAGCTGGTGCCCCCCCCTTGGAAGAGACCCAGTACTTC. Protein: CASRGLAGAPPLEETQYF.

This sequence joins TRBV28 and TRBJ1-3; D not certain. CDR1 MDHEN and CDR2 SYDVKM come from the germline V gene. V lost 3 bases, J lost 4 bases, and 13 bases lay in between. This CDR3 is built from 15 residues. The CDR3 coding sequence is TGTGCCAGCAGTTTTTCCGGACCTATAGGAAACACCATATATTTT. This gives the protein CASSFSGPIGNTIYF.

The chain recombines TRBV27 with TRBJ1-6; no clear D. CDR1 is MNHEY, CDR2 SMNVEV, per germline (reference sequence). The CDR3 runs to 17 residues. V gave up 6 bases and J gave up 0 bases, with 15 bases separating them. CDR3 protein: CASRTSGEGSYNSPLHF. The DNA for the CDR3 is TGTGCCAGCAGAACCTCCGGAGAAGGCTCCTATAATTCACCCCTCCACTTT.

The chain joins TRBV5-1 to TRBJ1-5; 9 bases agree with TRBD1. V dropped 4 bases and J dropped 6; count of bases not matched to a gene: 5. CDR3 length: 14 amino acids. The germline gives CDR1 SGHRS, CDR2 YFSETQ. The CDR3 region has the DNA TGCGCCAGCAGCATTGGACAGGGGTTTCAGCCCCAGCATTTT. Translating gives CASSIGQGFQPQHF.

CDR3 protein: CSAGGQAYSSTEAFF. As DNA, the CDR3 is TGCAGTGCTGGAGGACAGGCCTACTCCTCCACTGAAGCTTTCTTT. This chain uses TRBV20-1 with TRBJ1-1, with 7 bases matching TRBD1. The length of the CDR3 is 15 residues. Germline CDR1 reads DFQATT; CDR2 reads SNEGSKA (reference sequence). After removal of 5 bases from V and 4 bases from J, the junction contained 13 bases not matched to a gene.

The rearrangement joins TRBV6-1 to TRBJ2-1, with TRBD2 identical over 11 bases. CDR3 size: 15 residues. Trimming at V came to 8 bases and at J to 7 bases, leaving 10 bases not matched to a gene. Germline V gene sequence: CDR1 MNHNS, CDR2 SASEGT. CDR3 sequence: CASRPTSGIQNEQFF. CDR3 DNA sequence: TGTGCCAGCCGCCCGACTAGCGGGATCCAGAATGAGCAGTTCTTC.

This clonotype was picked up many times. This chain joins TRBV7-9 and TRBJ2-5, with TRBD2 matching over 14 bases. In germline, CDR1 is SEHNR, CDR2 FQNEAQ (reference sequence). This CDR3 contains 14 residues. Germline trimming cut 8 bases from V and 5 bases from J; bases unmatched to any gene: 4. CDR3 sequence: CASGTSGSGETQYF. DNA for the CDR3: TGTGCCAGCGGGACTAGCGGGAGTGGCGAGACCCAGTACTTC.

This clonotype was seen a handful of times. The gene calls are TRBV19 and TRBJ1-5, with 7 nucleotides matching TRBD1. CDR1 LNHDA and CDR2 SQIVND come from the germline V gene (reference sequence). V gave up 5 bases and J gave up 5 bases; unmatched junction bases: 6. The CDR3 consists of 14 residues. This CDR3 is CASSRTGADQPQHF. CDR3 DNA sequence: TGTGCCAGTAGTCGTACAGGGGCAGATCAGCCCCAGCATTTT.

This clonotype was counted many times. The chain is built from TRBV15 and TRBJ1-5; 7 positions match TRBD1. From germline, CDR1 is LNHNV and CDR2 YYDKDF (reference sequence). The CDR3 sequence is 15 residues long. Germline trimming cut 4 bases from V and 3 bases from J; bases unmatched to any gene: 6. CDR3 loop: CATSIWDSSNQPQHF. CDR3 sequence (DNA): TGTGCCACCAGCATCTGGGACAGCTCCAATCAGCCCCAGCATTTT.

The chain has TRBV18 and TRBJ1-6; TRBD1 matches at 9 bases. In germline, CDR1 is KGHSH, CDR2 LQKENI. The CDR3 runs to 15 residues. V lost 4 bases, J lost 7 bases, and 5 bases stayed unmatched. The CDR3 loop is CASSHRTGENSPLHF. CDR3 sequence (DNA): TGTGCCAGCTCACACCGGACAGGGGAAAATTCACCCCTCCACTTT.

In the case of this clonotype: The junction shows a germline mismatch at one end, possibly a read error. The rearrangement joins TRBV29-1 to TRBJ1-4; D is perhaps TRBD1 (5 bases). The CDR3 has 17 residues. The germline V gene has CDR1 SQVTM and CDR2 ANQGSEA. CDR3 protein: CSPQTNTHQGLSEKLFF. CDR3 DNA: TGCAGCCCCCAAACTAATACTCACCAGGGTTTAAGTGAAAAGCTGTTTTTT.

This clonotype showed up many times. The rearrangement links TRBV10-3 to TRBJ1-5, with D perhaps matching TRBD1 (5 bases). Trimming removed 4 bases at V and 6 bases at J, with 10 bases between. Germline values: CDR1 ENHRY, CDR2 SYGVKD. The CDR3 has 13 residues. The CDR3 DNA reads TGTGCCATCAGTGTCAGGGAAAGTCAGCCCCAGCATTTT. This sequence encodes CAISVRESQPQHF.

The V and J genes are TRBV20-1 and TRBJ2-1; 7 positions match TRBD1. V gave up 2 bases and J gave up 5 bases; unmatched junction bases: 9. This CDR3 contains 15 residues. Germline V lookup: CDR1 DFQATT, CDR2 SNEGSKA (reference sequence). CDR3 sequence reads: CSARSAGTDHNEQFF. For the CDR3, the DNA is TGCAGTGCTAGATCTGCTGGGACAGATCACAATGAGCAGTTCTTC.

The sample holds a few counts of this clonotype. The rearrangement joins TRBV19 to TRBJ1-5, with unresolved D. Trimming took 8 bases from V and 3 from J, leaving 11 bases between them. Germline loops: CDR1 LNHDA, CDR2 SQIVND (reference sequence). The CDR3 loop spans 13 amino acids. This CDR3 reads CASQTVHNQPQHF. The CDR3 DNA follows: TGTGCCAGTCAGACCGTACACAATCAGCCCCAGCATTTT.

This clonotype was observed many times. The CDR3 spells CASSRSQHTEAFF. The CDR3 DNA reads TGTGCCAGCAGCCGATCACAGCACACTGAAGCTTTCTTT. The chain combines TRBV3-1 with TRBJ1-1; D is unresolved. The CDR3 is 13 residues long. V was clipped by 4 bases and J by 3 bases, with 9 bases between them. Looked up from germline, CDR1 is LGHDT and CDR2 is YNNKEL (reference sequence).